The 5 T cell receptor beta chains reported below all come from one sample, sequenced in a study of blood T cell repertoires in COVID-19. Produced via immunoSEQ multiplex PCR; TCRdb's table is partial and in-frame only. The sample records 250,000 or so clones, 80% to 90% being singletons. Material for sequencing was PBMCs or T cells enriched from blood (not recorded which). The receptors derive from a woman aged 45 to 65 who had recovered from COVID-19.

The chain combines TRBV5-4 with TRBJ1-1; no definite D call. V lost 7 bases and J 4 bases, leaving 8 bases between the germline ends. CDR3 length equals 11 residues. From germline, CDR1 is SGHNT and CDR2 YYREEE (reference sequence). CDR3 loop: CASGLRTEAFF. CDR3 coding DNA: TGTGCCAGCGGCCTTCGCACTGAAGCTTTCTTT. Together with reference TRBV5-4 and TRBJ1-1, the CDR3 gives the full variable domain: ETGVTQSPTHLIKTRGQQVTLRCSSQSGHNTVSWYQQALGQGPQFIFQYYREEENGRGNFPPRFSGLQFPNYSSELNVNALELDDSALYLCASGLRTEAFFGQGTRLTVV.

This clone was picked up a small number of times. This rearrangement joins TRBV29-1 to TRBJ1-1; D possibly corresponds to TRBD1 (6 bases). CDR3 length: 13 residues. CDR1 SQVTM and CDR2 ANQGSEA come from the germline V gene. Trimming took off 4 bases at V and 3 bases at J, with 12 bases between the two ends. CDR3 bases: TGCAGCGTTGTAGGGGGAATTGACACTGAAGCTTTCTTT. It is translated as CSVVGGIDTEAFF.

The rearrangement uses TRBV6-2 or TRBV6-3 and TRBJ1-4; D may be TRBD1 (5 bases). The V gene lost 6 bases and the J gene lost 8 bases, with 16 bases spanning the gap. CDR3 length equals 14 residues. Germline-derived CDR1 and CDR2 are MNHEY and SVGEGT. The CDR3 DNA sequence: TGTGCCAGCAGCGGAACAGGTCGAGGAGAAAAACTGTTTTTT. Its protein is CASSGTGRGEKLFF.

The rearrangement links TRBV6-5 to TRBJ1-6; D gene ambiguous. Germline V gene sequence: CDR1 MNHEY, CDR2 SVGAGI. This CDR3 has 14 amino acids. V was shortened by 0 bases and J by 7 bases, with 7 bases between the two germline ends. This CDR3 is CASSYSGLNSPLHF. In DNA form, the CDR3 reads TGTGCCAGCAGTTACTCAGGACTGAATTCACCCCTCCACTTT.

V is TRBV2 and J is TRBJ1-5, with 7 bases identical to TRBD1. The CDR3 loop spans 14 amino acids. Trimming removed 6 bases from V and 7 bases from J; junction bases left unmatched: 9. The germline V gene has CDR1 SNHLY and CDR2 FYNNEI. This CDR3 reads CASRETGSRQPQHF. The CDR3 region has the DNA TGTGCCAGCAGGGAGACAGGGTCGAGACAGCCCCAGCATTTT.